This T cell receptor (beta chain) was profiled in a study of cytomegalovirus exposure and HLA in healthy donors. About the study: Some 77 million unique TCRs from HLA-typed donors were held in an early release of data. Study-level points and caveats: Accurate HLA-A and HLA-B prediction from TCR beta sequences was reported for most subjects. What was likely a sequencing artifact was a cluster of highly shared sequence variants.

This CDR3 is 17 amino acids long. Germline values: CDR1 SEHNR, CDR2 FQNEAQ (reference sequence). Trimming removed 3 bases from V and 0 bases from J, with 12 bases in between. A multiplex PCR was run with 60 Vbeta primers and 13 Jbeta primers. TCRdb's copy holds only in-frame clones and misses some; the assay was immunoSEQ multiplex PCR. The sample lists about 91,000 clones, more than 70% occurring once. About this clone: Its matching antigen is unknown.

The TCR originated in a male donor in good health and CMV-seropositive. The V and J genes are TRBV7-9 and TRBJ2-6, with D possibly matching TRBD2 (7 bases). The sequenced sample was PBMCs. In nucleotides, the CDR3 is TGTGCCAGCAGCTTTAGGGGGGGCCACTCTGGGGCCAACGTCCTGACTTTC. The encoded protein is CASSFRGGHSGANVLTF. Looking up the rest from reference TRBV7-9 and TRBJ2-6 gives the full variable domain: DTGVSQNPRHKITKRGQNVTFRCDPISEHNRLYWYRQTLGQGPEFLTYFQNEAQLEKSRLLSDRFSAERPKGSFSTLEIQRTEQGDSAMYLCASSFRGGHSGANVLTFGAGSRLTVL.